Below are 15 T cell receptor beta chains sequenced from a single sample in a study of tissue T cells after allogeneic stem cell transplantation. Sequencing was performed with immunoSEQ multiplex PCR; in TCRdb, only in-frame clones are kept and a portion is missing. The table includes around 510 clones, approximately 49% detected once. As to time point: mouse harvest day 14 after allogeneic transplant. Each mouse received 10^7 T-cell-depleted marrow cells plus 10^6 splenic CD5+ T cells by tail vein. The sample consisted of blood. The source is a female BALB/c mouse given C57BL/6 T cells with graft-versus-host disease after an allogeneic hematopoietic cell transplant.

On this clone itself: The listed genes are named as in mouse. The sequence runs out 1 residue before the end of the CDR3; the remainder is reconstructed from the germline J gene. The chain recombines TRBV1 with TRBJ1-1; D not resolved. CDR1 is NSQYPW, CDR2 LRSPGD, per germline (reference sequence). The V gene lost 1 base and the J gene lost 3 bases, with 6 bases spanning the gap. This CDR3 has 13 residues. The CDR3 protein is CTCSAGADTEVFF. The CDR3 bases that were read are TGCACCTGCAGTGCAGGGGCGGACACAGAAGTCTTC.

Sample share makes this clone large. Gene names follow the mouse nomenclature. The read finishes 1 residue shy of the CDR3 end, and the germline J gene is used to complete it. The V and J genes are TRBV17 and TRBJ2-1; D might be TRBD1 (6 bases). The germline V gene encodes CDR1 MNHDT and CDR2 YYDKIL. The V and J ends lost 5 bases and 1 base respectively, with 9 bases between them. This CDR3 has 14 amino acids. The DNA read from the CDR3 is TGTGCTAGCAGTCCCGACAGGAACTATGCTGAGCAGTTC. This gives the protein CASSPDRNYAEQF. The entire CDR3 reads CASSPDRNYAEQFF.

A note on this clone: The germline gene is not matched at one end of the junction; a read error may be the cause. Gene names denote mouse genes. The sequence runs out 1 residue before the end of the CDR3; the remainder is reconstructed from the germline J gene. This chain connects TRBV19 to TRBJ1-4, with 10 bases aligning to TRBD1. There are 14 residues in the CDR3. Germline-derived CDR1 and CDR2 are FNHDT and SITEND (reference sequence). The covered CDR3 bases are TGTGCCAGCAGTCGACAGGGGGCGAACGAAGGATTATTT. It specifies CASSRQGANEGLF. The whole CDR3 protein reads CASSRQGANEGLFF.

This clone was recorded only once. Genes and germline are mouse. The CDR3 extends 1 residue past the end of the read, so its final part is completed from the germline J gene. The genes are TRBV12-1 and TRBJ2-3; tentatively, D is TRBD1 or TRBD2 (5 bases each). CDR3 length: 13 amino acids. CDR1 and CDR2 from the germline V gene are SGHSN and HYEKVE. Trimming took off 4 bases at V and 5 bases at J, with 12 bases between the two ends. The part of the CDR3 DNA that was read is TGTGCCAGCTCCATCTCGGGGCGAGAAACGCTGTAT. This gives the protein CASSISGRETLY. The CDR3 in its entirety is CASSISGRETLYF.

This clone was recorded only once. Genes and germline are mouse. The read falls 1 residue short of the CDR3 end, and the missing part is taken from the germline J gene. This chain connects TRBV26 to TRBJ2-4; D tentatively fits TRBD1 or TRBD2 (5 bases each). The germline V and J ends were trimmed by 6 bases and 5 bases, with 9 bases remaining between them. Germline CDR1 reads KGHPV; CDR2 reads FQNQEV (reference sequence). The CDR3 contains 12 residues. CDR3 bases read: TGTGCCAGCAGCCGGGACGTAAACACCTTGTAC. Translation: CASSRDVNTLY. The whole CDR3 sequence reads CASSRDVNTLYF.

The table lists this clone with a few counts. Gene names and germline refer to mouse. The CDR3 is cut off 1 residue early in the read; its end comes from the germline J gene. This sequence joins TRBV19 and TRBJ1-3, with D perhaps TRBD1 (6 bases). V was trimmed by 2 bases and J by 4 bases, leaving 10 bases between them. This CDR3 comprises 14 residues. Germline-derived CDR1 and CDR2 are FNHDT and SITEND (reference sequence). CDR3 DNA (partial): TGTGCCAGCAGTATTCACAGGGCAGGAAATACGCTCTAT. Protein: CASSIHRAGNTLY. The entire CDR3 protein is CASSIHRAGNTLYF.

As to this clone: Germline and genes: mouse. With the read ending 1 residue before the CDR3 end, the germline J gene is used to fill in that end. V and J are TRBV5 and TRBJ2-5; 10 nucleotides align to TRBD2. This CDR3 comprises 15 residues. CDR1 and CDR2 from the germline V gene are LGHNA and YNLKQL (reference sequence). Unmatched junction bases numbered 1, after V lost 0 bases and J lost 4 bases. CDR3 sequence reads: CASSQDGLGEDTQYF. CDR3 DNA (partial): TGTGCCAGCAGCCAAGACGGACTGGGGGAAGACACCCAGTAC.

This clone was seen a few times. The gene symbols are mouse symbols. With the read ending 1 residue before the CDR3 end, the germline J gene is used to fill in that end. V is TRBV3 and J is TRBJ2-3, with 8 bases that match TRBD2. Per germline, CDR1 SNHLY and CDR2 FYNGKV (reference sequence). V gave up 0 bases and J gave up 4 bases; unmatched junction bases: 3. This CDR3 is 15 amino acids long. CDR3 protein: CASSLAPGGTETLYF. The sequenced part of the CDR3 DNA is TGTGCCAGCAGCTTAGCTCCTGGGGGGACAGAAACGCTGTAT.

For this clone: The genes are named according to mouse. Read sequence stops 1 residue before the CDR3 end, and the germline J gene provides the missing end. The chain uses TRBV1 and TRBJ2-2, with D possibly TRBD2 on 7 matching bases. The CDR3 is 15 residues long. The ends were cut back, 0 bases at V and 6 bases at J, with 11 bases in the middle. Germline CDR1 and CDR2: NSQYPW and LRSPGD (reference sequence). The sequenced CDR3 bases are TGCACCTGCAGTGCAGATAGGGGGGGACCCGGGCAGCTCTAC. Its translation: CTCSADRGGPGQLY. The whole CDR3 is CTCSADRGGPGQLYF. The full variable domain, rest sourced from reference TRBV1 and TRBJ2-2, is VTLLEQNPRWRLVPRGQAVNLRCILKNSQYPWMSWYQQDLQKQLQWLFTLRSPGDKEVKSLPGADYLATRVTDTELRLQVANMSQGRTLYCTCSADRGGPGQLYFGEGSKLTVL.

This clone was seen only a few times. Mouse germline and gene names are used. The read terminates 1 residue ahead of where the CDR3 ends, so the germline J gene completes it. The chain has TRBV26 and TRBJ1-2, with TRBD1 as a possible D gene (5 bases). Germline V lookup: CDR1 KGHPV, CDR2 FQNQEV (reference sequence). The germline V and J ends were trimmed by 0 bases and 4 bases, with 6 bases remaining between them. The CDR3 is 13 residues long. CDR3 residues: CASSLSGGSDYTF. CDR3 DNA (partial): TGTGCCAGCAGTCTGTCGGGGGGCTCCGACTACACC.

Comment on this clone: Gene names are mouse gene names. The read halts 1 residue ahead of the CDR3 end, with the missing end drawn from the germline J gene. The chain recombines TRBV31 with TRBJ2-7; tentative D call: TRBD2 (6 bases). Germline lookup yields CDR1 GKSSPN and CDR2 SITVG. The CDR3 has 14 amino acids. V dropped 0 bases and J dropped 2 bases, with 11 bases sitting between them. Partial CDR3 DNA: TGTGCCTGGAGTCTAGGCTGGGGAACCTATGAACAGTAC. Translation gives CAWSLGWGTYEQY. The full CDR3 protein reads CAWSLGWGTYEQYF.

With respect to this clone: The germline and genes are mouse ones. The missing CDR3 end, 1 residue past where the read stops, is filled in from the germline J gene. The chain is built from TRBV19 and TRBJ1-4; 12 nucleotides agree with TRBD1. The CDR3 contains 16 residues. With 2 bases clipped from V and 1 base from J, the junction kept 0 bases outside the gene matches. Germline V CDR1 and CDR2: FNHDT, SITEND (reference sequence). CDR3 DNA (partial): TGTGCCAGCAGTATGGGACAGGGGGCTTCCAACGAAAGATTATTT. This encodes CASSMGQGASNERLF. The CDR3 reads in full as CASSMGQGASNERLFF.

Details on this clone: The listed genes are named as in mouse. This chain's CDR3 is CASSQLRTGNTLYF. The part of the CDR3 DNA that was read is TGTGCCAGCAGCCAACTCAGGACTGGAAATACGCTCTAT. The chain uses TRBV2 and TRBJ1-3; D is unclear. The read ends 1 residue before the CDR3 terminus; that terminus is restored from the germline J gene. Trimming took 2 bases from V and 2 from J, leaving 7 bases between them. The CDR3 totals 14 residues. Germline V gives CDR1 LGHNA, CDR2 YSYQKL.

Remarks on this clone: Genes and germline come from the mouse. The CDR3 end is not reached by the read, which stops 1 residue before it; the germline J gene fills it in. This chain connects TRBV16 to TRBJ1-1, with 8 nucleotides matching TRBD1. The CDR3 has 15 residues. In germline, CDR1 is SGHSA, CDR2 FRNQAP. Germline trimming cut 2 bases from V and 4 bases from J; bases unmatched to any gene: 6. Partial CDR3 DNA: TGTGCAAGCAGCTTACCAGGGGGCCGGAGCACAGAAGTCTTC. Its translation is CASSLPGGRSTEVF. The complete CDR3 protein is CASSLPGGRSTEVFF.

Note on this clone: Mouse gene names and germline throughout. This CDR3 is CTCSETGEDTEVFF. The CDR3 DNA, read in part, is TGCACCTGCAGTGAGACAGGGGAAGACACAGAAGTCTTC. The V gene is TRBV1, the J gene TRBJ1-1; 8 positions agree with TRBD1. The sequenced fragment ends 1 residue before the CDR3 boundary, so the rest is inferred from the germline J gene. Per the germline V gene, CDR1 is NSQYPW and CDR2 is LRSPGD (reference sequence). Losses at the gene ends were 4 bases for V and 3 bases for J; bases not matched to a gene: 4. The CDR3 spans 14 residues.